This T cell receptor (beta chain) was sequenced in a study of blood T cell repertoires in COVID-19. This CDR3 spans 14 amino acids. CDR1 and CDR2 (germline): LGHDT, YNNKEL (reference sequence). The V end lost 3 bases, the J end lost 0 bases, and 8 bases lay between the germline ends. Libraries were prepared by immunoSEQ multiplex PCR; TCRdb keeps only in-frame clonotypes and omits some of them. The repertoire includes 390,000 or so clones, roughly 90% of them detected once, and more than 1.4% sits in the top ten. Sequencing used peripheral blood. The V call is TRBV3-1 (or the pseudogene TRBV3-2), the J call TRBJ1-1, with D perhaps TRBD1 (6 bases). The receptor was isolated from a woman under 40 with active or convalescent COVID-19. CDR3 in amino acids: CASSHGQLNTEAFF. The CDR3 region has the DNA TGTGCCAGCAGCCATGGACAGTTGAACACTGAAGCTTTCTTT.